Following are 14 T cell receptor beta chains from one sample sequenced in a study of vaccination and CD4 T cells after COVID-19. Sequenced with the Oncomine TCR Beta short-read assay was DNA taken from cultured CD4+ T cells. MiXCR, run by TCRdb on the PCR reads, gives a single entry per CDR3 protein. The table lists some 11,000 distinct CDR3 sequences, around 40% of them singletons. Antigen specificity for these receptors is unknown. Treatment noted: 10-day PBMC culture with coronavirus spike peptide pools or control peptides (ViraFEST assay). Sequenced sample: cultured CD4+ T cells from blood. All receptors derive from a human donor with COVID-19.

The gene calls are TRBV29-1 and TRBJ1-1, with unresolved D. CDR1 is SQVTM, CDR2 ANQGSEA, per germline. The CDR3 spans 14 residues. Deletions cut 3 bases from V and 1 base from J, with 12 bases between. The CDR3 DNA reads TGCAGCGTTGATTTATTCGGTCCGAACACTGAAGCTTTCTTT. Its translation is CSVDLFGPNTEAFF.

This clonotype has just one count. The rearrangement joins TRBV4-3 to TRBJ1-4; the D gene is possibly TRBD1 (5 bases). V lost 0 bases and J lost 7, with 15 bases in between. Looked up from germline, CDR1 is LGHNA and CDR2 is YSLEER. The CDR3 runs to 16 residues. CDR3 in amino acids: CASSQDSGLRTEKLFF. CDR3 DNA sequence: TGCGCCAGCAGCCAAGATTCGGGACTAAGAACTGAAAAACTGTTTTTT.

The rearrangement uses TRBV6-1 and TRBJ2-7; 7 bases are a match to TRBD1. V lost 0 bases to trimming and J lost 6 bases; unmatched junction nucleotides: 2. This CDR3 has 13 amino acids. Germline V gene lookup returns CDR1 MNHNS and CDR2 SASEGT. CDR3 sequence reads: CASSEAGGIEQYF. In DNA form, the CDR3 reads TGTGCCAGCAGTGAAGCAGGGGGCATCGAGCAGTACTTC.

The rearrangement links TRBV15 to TRBJ2-6, with 7 nucleotides matching TRBD1. V trimming: 4 bases; J trimming: 11 bases; junction bases outside the gene matches: 11. The CDR3 has 15 amino acids. Germline assignment: CDR1 LNHNV and CDR2 YYDKDF (reference sequence). Here the CDR3 reads CATSTDAGTVHVLTF. The CDR3 bases are TGTGCCACCAGCACAGATGCCGGGACAGTTCACGTCCTGACTTTC.

The chain is built from TRBV30 and TRBJ1-2; 7 bases match TRBD1. Unmatched junction bases numbered 14, after V lost 0 bases and J lost 4 bases. The CDR3 is made up of 17 amino acids. Germline V gene lookup returns CDR1 GTSNPN and CDR2 SVGIG (reference sequence). CDR3 DNA sequence: TGTGCCTGGAGTGTACGTCTGGGTCAGGGGGACCGCTATGGCTACACCTTC. It is translated as CAWSVRLGQGDRYGYTF.

This clonotype was detected only a few times. This chain links TRBV6-2 or TRBV6-3 with TRBJ2-3, with TRBD2 identical over 10 bases. There are 16 residues in the CDR3. V lost 6 bases and J lost 6; bases outside the gene matches: 12. Germline V gives CDR1 MNHEY, CDR2 SVGEGT. CDR3 protein: CASRPHSGGPPDTQYF. The CDR3 DNA reads as TGTGCCAGCAGGCCCCATAGCGGGGGGCCTCCGGATACGCAGTATTTT.

This chain connects TRBV2 to TRBJ1-5, with TRBD1 matching 7 bases. Germline V lookup: CDR1 SNHLY, CDR2 FYNNEI. The CDR3 has 14 amino acids. With V trimmed by 6 bases and J by 3 bases, 5 bases remained unmatched. The CDR3 sequence: CASRDRLYNQPQHF. The CDR3 DNA reads TGTGCCAGCAGGGACAGGCTCTACAATCAGCCCCAGCATTTT.

In this sample, this clonotype turned up a few times. The genes are TRBV9 and TRBJ2-7; 9 bases match TRBD1. Germline V gene sequence: CDR1 SGDLS, CDR2 YYNGEE. This CDR3 has 15 residues. The V and J ends lost 2 bases and 3 bases, in that order; junction bases with no gene match: 6. The CDR3 coding sequence is TGTGCCAGCAGCGTGTCATGGACAGGGGACTACGAGCAGTACTTC. Residues: CASSVSWTGDYEQYF.

The rearrangement links TRBV5-1 to TRBJ2-1; 10 bases agree with TRBD1. The CDR3 runs to 15 residues. V dropped 0 bases and J dropped 6; count of bases not matched to a gene: 3. The germline gives CDR1 SGHRS, CDR2 YFSETQ. The CDR3 bases are TGCGCCAGCAGCTTGGGAGACAGGGGGCTCAATGAGCAGTTCTTC. This gives the protein CASSLGDRGLNEQFF.

This clonotype is medium-sized in the sample. V gene TRBV18 combines with J gene TRBJ1-5; TRBD1 might be the D (5 bases). V gave up 2 bases and J gave up 7 bases, with 12 bases separating them. Per germline, CDR1 KGHSH and CDR2 LQKENI. The CDR3 loop spans 14 amino acids. CDR3 in amino acids: CASSPGGVYQPQHF. In DNA form, the CDR3 reads TGTGCCAGCTCACCAGGGGGAGTATACCAGCCCCAGCATTTT.

The chain couples TRBV10-1 to TRBJ1-4; TRBD1 aligns across 7 bases. CDR3 size: 11 residues. Germline V CDR1 and CDR2: WNHNN, SYGVQD (reference sequence). The junction had 2 bases not matched to a gene; V was cut back by 8 bases and J by 8 bases. In DNA, the CDR3 is TGCGCCAGCGGGACAGCAGAAAAACTGTTTTTT. Its protein product is CASGTAEKLFF.

The gene calls are TRBV28 and TRBJ1-6; 8 bases align to TRBD1. The germline gives CDR1 MDHEN, CDR2 SYDVKM. This CDR3 region has 16 residues. The V segment lost 3 bases and the J segment 6 bases; nucleotides outside the gene matches: 7. CDR3 loop: CASSFQDRATNSPLHF. In nucleotides, the CDR3 is TGTGCCAGCAGTTTTCAGGACAGGGCAACTAATTCACCCCTCCACTTT.

This sequence joins TRBV6-2 or TRBV6-3 and TRBJ2-2, with 8 bases matching TRBD2. Trimming took 7 bases from V and 6 from J; bases not matched to a gene: 10. There are 15 residues in the CDR3. Per the germline V gene, CDR1 is MNHEY and CDR2 is SVGEGT. CDR3 loop: CASKKEASGSGELFF. The CDR3 nucleotides are TGTGCCAGCAAAAAGGAGGCTAGCGGGTCCGGGGAGCTGTTTTTT.

This chain joins TRBV11-3 and TRBJ2-3, with D possibly called TRBD1 or TRBD2 (5 bases each). Trimming took off 4 bases at V and 2 bases at J, with 10 bases between the two ends. Germline V gene data show CDR1 as SGHNT and CDR2 as YENEEA. The CDR3 is 14 residues long. The CDR3 sequence is CASSSDGTTDTQYF. CDR3 DNA: TGTGCCAGCAGCTCGGACGGGACCACAGATACGCAGTATTTT.